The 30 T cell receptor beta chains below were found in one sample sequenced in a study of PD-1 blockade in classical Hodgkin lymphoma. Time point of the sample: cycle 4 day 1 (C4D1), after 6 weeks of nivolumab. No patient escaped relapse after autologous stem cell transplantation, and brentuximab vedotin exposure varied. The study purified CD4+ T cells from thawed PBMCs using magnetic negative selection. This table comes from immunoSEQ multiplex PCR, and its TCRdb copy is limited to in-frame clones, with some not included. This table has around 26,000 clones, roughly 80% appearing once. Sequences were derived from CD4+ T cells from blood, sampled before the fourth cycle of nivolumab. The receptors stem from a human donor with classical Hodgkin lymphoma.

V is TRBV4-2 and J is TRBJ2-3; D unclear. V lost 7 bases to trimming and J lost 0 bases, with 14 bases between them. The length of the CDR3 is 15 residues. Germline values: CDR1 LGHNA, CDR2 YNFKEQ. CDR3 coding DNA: TGTGCCAGCATGGTACACGGGTCTAGCACAGATACGCAGTATTTT. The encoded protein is CASMVHGSSTDTQYF.

CDR3 protein: CATVGAGFFEQYF. The DNA of the CDR3 is TGTGCCACCGTGGGGGCAGGGTTCTTCGAGCAGTACTTC. The chain combines TRBV6-5 with TRBJ2-7; D possibly corresponds to TRBD1 (6 bases). V lost 10 bases and J 6 bases, leaving 19 bases between the germline ends. In germline, CDR1 is MNHEY, CDR2 SVGAGI. This CDR3 is built from 13 residues.

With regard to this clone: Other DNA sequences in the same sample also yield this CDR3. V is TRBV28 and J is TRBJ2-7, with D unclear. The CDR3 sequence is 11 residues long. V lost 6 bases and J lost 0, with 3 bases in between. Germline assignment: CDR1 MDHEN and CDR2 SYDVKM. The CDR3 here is CASRGSYEQYF. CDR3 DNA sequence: TGTGCCAGCAGGGGCTCCTACGAGCAGTACTTC.

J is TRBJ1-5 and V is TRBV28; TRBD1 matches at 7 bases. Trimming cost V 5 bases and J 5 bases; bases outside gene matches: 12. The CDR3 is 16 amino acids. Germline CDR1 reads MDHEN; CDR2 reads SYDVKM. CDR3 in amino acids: CASSPPGQPWDQPQHF. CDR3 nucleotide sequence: TGTGCCAGCAGTCCCCCGGGACAGCCATGGGATCAGCCCCAGCATTTT.

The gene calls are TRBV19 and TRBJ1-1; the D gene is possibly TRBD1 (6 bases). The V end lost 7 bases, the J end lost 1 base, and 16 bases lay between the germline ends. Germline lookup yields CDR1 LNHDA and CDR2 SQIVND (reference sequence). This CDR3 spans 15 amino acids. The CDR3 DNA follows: TGTGCCAGTACTCTTGCTACGACAGGGAACACTGAAGCTTTCTTT. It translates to CASTLATTGNTEAFF.

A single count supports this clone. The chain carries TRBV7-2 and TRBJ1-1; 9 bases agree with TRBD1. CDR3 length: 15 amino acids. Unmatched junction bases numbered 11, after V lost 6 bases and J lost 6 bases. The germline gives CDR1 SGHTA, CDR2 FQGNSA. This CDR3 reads CASRTHRGPGSEAFF. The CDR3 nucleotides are TGTGCCAGCAGGACTCACAGGGGGCCCGGGTCTGAAGCTTTCTTT. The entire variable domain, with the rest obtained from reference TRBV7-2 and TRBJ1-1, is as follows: GAGVSQSPSNKVTEKGKDVELRCDPISGHTALYWYRQSLGQGLEFLIYFQGNSAPDKSGLPSDRFSAERTGGSVSTLTIQRTQQEDSAVYLCASRTHRGPGSEAFFGQGTRLTVV.

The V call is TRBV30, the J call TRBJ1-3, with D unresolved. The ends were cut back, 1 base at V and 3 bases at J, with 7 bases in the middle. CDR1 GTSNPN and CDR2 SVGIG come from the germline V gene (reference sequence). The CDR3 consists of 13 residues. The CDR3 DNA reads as TGTGCCTGGAGTGCTGGTAGTGGAAACACCATATATTTT. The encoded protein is CAWSAGSGNTIYF.

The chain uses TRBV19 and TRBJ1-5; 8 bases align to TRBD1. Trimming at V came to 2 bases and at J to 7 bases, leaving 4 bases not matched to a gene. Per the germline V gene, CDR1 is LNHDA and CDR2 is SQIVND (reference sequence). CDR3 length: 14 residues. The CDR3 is CASSIQGAWQPQHF. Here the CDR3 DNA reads TGTGCCAGTAGTATACAGGGGGCTTGGCAGCCCCAGCATTTT.

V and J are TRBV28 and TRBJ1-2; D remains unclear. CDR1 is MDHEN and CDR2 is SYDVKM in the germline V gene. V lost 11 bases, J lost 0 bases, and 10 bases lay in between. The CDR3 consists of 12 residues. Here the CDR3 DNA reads TGTGCCTCCTGGAGCCCTAACTATGGCTACACCTTC. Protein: CASWSPNYGYTF.

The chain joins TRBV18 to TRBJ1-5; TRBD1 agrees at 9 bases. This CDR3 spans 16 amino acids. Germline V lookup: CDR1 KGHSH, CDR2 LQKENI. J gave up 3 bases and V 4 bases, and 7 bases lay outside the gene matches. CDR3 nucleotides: TGTGCCAGCTCACTTGGGACAGGGAAGGCCAATCAGCCCCAGCATTTT. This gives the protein CASSLGTGKANQPQHF.

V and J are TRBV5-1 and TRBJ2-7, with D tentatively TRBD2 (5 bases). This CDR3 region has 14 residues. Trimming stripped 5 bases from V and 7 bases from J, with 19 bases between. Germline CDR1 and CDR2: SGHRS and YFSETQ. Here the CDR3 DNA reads TGCGCCAGCAGGGTTGGAGGAGGAGGATGGGAGCAGTACTTC. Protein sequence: CASRVGGGGWEQYF. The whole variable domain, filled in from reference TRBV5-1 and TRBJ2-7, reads KAGVTQTPRYLIKTRGQQVTLSCSPISGHRSVSWYQQTPGQGLQFLFEYFSETQRNKGNFPGRFSGRQFSNSRSEMNVSTLELGDSALYLCASRVGGGGWEQYFGPGTRLTVT.

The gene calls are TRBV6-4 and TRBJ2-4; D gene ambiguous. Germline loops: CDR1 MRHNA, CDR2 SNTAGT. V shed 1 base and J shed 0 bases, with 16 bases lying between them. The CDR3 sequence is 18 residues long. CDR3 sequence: CASSDLFRRRLAKNIQYF. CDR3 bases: TGTGCCAGCAGTGACTTGTTCCGGCGACGGCTAGCCAAAAACATTCAGTACTTC.

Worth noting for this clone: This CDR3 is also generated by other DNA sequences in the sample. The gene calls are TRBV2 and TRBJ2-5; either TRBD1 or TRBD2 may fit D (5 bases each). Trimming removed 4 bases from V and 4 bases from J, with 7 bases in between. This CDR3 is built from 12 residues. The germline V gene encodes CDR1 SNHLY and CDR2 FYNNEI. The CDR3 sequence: CASSGGAETQYF. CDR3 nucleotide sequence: TGTGCCAGCAGTGGAGGGGCAGAGACCCAGTACTTC.

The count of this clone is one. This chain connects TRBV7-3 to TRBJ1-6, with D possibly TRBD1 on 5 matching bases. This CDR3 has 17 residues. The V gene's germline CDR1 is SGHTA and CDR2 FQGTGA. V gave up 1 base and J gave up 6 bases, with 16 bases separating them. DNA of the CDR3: TGTGCCAGCAGCTTAATTGGTGGAGGGGCGGTTAATTCACCCCTCCACTTT. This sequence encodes CASSLIGGGAVNSPLHF. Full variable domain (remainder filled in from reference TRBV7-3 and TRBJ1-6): GAGVSQTPSNKVTEKGKYVELRCDPISGHTALYWYRQSLGQGPEFLIYFQGTGAADDSGLPNDRFFAVRPEGSVSTLKIQRTERGDSAVYLCASSLIGGGAVNSPLHFGNGTRLTVT.

The CDR3 sequence: CASDAFGTYGYTF. The CDR3 coding sequence is TGTGCCAGTGACGCATTCGGGACCTATGGCTACACCTTC. The chain links TRBV19 to TRBJ1-2, with D possibly being TRBD1 (5 bases). This CDR3 has 13 residues. V was clipped by 8 bases and J by 4 bases, with 14 bases between them. Germline lookup yields CDR1 LNHDA and CDR2 SQIVND (reference sequence).

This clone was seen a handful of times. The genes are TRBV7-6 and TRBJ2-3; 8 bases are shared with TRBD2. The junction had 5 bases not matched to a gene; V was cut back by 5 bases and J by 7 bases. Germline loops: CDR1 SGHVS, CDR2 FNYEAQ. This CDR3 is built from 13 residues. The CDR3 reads CASSRGTSNTQYF. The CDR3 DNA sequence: TGTGCCAGCAGCCGAGGGACTAGTAATACGCAGTATTTT.

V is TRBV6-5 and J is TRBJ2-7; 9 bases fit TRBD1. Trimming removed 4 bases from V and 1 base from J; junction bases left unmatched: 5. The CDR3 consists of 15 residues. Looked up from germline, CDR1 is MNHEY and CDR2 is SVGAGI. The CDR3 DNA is TGTGCCAGCAGTTCGTCCGGGACAGGGTCCTACGAGCAGTACTTC. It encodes CASSSSGTGSYEQYF.

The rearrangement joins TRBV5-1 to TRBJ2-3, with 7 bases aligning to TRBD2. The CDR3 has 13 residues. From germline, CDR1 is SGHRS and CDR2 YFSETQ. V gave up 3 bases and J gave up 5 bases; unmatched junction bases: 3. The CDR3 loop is CASSSPGGDTQYF. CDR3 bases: TGCGCCAGCAGCTCGCCGGGGGGAGATACGCAGTATTTT.

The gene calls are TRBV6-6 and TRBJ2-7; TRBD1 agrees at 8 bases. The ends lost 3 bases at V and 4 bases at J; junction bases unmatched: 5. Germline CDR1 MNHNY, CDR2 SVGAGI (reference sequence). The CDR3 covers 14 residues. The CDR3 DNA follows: TGTGCCAGCAGTTATCGGACAGGGAAGTACGAGCAGTACTTC. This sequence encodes CASSYRTGKYEQYF.

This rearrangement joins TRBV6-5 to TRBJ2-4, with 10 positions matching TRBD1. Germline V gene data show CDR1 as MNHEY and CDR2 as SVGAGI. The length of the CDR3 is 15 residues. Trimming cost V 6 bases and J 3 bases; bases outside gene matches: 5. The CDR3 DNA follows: TGTGCCAGCAGGGAACGGACAGGGGGCAAAAACATTCAGTACTTC. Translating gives CASRERTGGKNIQYF.

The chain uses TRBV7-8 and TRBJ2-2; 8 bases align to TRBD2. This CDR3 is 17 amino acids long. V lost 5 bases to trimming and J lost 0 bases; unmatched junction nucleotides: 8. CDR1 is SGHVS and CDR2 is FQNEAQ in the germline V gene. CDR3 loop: CASSAQRGFTNTGELFF. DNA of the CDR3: TGTGCCAGCAGCGCACAGCGGGGGTTCACGAACACCGGGGAGCTGTTTTTT. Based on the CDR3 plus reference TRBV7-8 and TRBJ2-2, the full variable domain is GAGVSQSPRYKVAKRGQDVALRCDPISGHVSLFWYQQALGQGPEFLTYFQNEAQLDKSGLPSDRFFAERPEGSVSTLKIQRTQQEDSAVYLCASSAQRGFTNTGELFFGEGSRLTVL.

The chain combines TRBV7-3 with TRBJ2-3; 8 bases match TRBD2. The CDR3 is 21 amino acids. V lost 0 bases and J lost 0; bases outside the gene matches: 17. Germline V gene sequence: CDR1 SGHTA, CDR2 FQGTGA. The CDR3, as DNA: TGTGCCAGCAGCTTAACGGCCCCAGGAGCGGGGGCCGCCCTTAGCACAGATACGCAGTATTTT. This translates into CASSLTAPGAGAALSTDTQYF.

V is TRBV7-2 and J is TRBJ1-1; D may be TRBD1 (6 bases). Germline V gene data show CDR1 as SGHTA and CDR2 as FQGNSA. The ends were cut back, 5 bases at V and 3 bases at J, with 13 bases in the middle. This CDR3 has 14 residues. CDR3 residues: CASSTQGSDTEAFF. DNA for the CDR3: TGTGCCAGCAGCACACAGGGTTCCGACACTGAAGCTTTCTTT.

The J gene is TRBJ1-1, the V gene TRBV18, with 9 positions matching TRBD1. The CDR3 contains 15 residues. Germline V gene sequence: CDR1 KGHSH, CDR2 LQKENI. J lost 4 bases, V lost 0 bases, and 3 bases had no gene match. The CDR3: CASSPPSTGGTEAFF. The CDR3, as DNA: TGTGCCAGCTCACCACCGTCGACAGGGGGCACTGAAGCTTTCTTT. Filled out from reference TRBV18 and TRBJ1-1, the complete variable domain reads NAGVMQNPRHLVRRRGQEARLRCSPMKGHSHVYWYRQLPEEGLKFMVYLQKENIIDESGMPKERFSAEFPKEGPSILRIQQVVRGDSAAYFCASSPPSTGGTEAFFGQGTRLTVV.

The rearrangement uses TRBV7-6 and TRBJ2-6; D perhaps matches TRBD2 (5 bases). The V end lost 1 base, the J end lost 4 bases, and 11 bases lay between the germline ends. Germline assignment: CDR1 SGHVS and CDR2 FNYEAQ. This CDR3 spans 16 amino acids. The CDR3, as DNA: TGTGCCAGCAGCTTAGGCCCCTCGGGGGGGGCCAACGTCCTGACTTTC. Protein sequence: CASSLGPSGGANVLTF.

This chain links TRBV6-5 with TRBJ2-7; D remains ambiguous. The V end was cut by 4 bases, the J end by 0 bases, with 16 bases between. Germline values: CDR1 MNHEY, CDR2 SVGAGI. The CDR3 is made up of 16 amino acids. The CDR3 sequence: CASSFGGMVSSYEQYF. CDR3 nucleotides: TGTGCCAGCAGTTTCGGCGGAATGGTAAGCTCCTACGAGCAGTACTTC.

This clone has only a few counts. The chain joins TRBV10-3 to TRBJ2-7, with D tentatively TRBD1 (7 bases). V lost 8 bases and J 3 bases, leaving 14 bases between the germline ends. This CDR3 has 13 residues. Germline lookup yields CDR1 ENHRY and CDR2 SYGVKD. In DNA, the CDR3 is TGTGCCATCGGGGCGGGACAGAGCTACGAGCAGTACTTC. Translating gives CAIGAGQSYEQYF.

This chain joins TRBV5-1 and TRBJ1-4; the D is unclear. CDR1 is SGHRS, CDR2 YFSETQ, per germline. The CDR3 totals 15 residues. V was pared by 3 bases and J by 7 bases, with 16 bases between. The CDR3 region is CASSSLGGVFEKLFF. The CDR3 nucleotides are TGCGCCAGCAGCTCTCTGGGTGGGGTATTTGAAAAACTGTTTTTT.

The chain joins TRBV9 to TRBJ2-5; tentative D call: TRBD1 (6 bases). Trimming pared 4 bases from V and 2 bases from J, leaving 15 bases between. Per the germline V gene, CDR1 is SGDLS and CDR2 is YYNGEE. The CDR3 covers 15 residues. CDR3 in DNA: TGTGCCAGCAGCACAAGGACAGCTCAACAAGAGACCCAGTACTTC. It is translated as CASSTRTAQQETQYF. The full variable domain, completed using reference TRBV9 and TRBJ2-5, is DSGVTQTPKHLITATGQRVTLRCSPRSGDLSVYWYQQSLDQGLQFLIQYYNGEERAKGNILERFSAQQFPDLHSELNLSSLELGDSALYFCASSTRTAQQETQYFGPGTRLLVL.

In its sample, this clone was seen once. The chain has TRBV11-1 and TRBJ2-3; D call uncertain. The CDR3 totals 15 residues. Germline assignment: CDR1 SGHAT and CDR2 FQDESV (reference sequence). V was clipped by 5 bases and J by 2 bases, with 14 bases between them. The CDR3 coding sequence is TGTGCCAGCAGCCCGGAGAGTAGGGCCACAGATACGCAGTATTTT. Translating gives CASSPESRATDTQYF.